The entry below gives a single TCR beta chain sequence along with its context. These data come from a study of blood T cell repertoires in COVID-19. Across the study: Both acute and convalescent COVID-19 samples were obtained from the United States, Italy and Spain.

Participants were aged roughly 18 to 90 years from around 26 US areas. In Cohort 3, a recovered donor had either two negative PCRs, clearance, or symptom resolution. The V gene's germline CDR1 is LGHDT and CDR2 YNNKEL (reference sequence). This CDR3 region has 15 residues. V was clipped by 1 base and J by 4 bases, with 13 bases between them. TCRdb keeps only in-frame clones here, not all; method: immunoSEQ multiplex PCR. The table shows 300,000 to 400,000 clones, with around nine tenths occurring only once. The source material was PBMCs or T cells enriched from blood (not recorded which). The V and J genes are TRBV3-1 (or the pseudogene TRBV3-2) and TRBJ1-2; D remains unclear. The TCR sequence derives from a man aged 55 to 69 who had recovered from COVID-19. The CDR3 here is CASSQGARGSYGYTF. CDR3 DNA sequence: TGTGCCAGCAGCCAAGGGGCTCGTGGGTCCTATGGCTACACCTTC.